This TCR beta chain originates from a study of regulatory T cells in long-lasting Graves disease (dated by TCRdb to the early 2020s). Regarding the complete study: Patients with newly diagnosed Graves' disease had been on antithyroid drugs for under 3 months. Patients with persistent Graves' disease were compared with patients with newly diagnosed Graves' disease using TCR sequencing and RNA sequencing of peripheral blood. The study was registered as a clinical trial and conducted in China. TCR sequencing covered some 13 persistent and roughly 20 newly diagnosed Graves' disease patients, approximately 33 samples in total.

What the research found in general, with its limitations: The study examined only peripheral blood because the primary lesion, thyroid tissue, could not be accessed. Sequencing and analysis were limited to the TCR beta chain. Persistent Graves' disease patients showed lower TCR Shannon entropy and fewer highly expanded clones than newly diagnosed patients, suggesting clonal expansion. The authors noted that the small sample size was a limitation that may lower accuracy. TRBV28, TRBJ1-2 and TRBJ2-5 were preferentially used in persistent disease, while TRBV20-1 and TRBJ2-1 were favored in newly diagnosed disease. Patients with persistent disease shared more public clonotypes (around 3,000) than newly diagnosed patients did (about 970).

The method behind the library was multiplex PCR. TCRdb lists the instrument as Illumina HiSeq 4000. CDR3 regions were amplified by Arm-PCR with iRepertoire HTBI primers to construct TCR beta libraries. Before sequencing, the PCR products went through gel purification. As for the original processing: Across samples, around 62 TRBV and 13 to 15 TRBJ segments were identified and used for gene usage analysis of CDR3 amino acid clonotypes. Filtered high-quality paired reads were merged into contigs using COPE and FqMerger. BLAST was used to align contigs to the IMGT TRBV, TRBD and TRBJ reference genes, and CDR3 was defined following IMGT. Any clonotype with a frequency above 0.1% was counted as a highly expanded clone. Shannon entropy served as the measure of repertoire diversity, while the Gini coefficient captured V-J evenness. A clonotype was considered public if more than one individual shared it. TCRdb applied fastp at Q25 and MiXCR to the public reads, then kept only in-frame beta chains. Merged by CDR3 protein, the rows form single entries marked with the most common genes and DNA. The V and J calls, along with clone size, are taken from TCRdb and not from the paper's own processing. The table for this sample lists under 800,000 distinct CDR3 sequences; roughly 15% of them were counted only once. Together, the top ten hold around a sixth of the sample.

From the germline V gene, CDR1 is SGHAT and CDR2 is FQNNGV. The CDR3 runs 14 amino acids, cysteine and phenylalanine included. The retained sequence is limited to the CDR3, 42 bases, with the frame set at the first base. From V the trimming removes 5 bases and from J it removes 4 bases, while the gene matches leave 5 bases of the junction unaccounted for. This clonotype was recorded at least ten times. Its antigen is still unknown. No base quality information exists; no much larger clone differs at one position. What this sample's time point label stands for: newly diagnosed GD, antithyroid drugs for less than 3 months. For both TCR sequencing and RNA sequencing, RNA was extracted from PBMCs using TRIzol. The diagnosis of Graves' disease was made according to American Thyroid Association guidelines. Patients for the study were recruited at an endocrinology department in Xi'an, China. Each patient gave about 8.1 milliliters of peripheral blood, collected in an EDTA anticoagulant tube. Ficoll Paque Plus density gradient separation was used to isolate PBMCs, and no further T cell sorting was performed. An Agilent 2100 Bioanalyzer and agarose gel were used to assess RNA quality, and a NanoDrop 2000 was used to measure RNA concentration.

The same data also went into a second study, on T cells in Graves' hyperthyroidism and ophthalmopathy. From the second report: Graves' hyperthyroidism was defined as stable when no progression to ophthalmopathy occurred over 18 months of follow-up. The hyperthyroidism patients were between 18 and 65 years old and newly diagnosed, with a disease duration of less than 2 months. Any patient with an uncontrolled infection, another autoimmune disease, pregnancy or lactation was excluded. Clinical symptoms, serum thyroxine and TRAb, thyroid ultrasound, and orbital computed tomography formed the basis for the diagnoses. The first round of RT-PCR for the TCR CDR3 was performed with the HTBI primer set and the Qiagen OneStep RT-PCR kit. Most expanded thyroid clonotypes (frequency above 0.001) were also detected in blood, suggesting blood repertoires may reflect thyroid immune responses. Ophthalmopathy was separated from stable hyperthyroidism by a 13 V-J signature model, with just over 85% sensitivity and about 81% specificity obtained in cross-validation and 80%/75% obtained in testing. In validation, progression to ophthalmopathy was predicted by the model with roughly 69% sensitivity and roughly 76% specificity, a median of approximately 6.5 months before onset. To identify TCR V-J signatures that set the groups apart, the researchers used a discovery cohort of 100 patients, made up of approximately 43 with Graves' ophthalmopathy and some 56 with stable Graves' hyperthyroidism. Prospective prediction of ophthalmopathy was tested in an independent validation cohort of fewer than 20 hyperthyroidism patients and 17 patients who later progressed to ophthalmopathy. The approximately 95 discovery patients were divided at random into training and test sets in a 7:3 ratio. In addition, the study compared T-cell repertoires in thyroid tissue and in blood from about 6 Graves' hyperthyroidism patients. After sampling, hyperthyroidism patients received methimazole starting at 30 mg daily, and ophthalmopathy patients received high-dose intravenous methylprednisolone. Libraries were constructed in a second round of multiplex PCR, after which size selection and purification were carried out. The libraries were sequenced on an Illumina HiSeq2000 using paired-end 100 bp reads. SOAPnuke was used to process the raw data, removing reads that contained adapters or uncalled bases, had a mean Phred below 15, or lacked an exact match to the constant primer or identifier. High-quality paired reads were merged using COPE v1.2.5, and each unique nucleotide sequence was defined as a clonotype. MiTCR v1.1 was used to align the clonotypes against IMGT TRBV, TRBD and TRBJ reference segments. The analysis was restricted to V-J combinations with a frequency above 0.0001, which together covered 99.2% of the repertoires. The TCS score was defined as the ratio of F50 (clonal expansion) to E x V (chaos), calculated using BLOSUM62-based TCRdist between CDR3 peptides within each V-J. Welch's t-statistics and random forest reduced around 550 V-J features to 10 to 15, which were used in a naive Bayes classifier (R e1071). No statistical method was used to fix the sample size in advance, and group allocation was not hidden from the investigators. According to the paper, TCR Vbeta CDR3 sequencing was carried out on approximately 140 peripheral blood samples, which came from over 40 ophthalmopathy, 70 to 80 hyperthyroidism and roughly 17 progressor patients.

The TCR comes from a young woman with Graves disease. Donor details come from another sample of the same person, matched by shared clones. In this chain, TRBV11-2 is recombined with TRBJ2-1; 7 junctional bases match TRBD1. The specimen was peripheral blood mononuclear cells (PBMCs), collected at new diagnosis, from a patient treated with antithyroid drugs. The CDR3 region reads CASSKGQIYNEQFF. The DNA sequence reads TGTGCCAGCAGCAAGGGACAGATATACAATGAGCAGTTCTTC.